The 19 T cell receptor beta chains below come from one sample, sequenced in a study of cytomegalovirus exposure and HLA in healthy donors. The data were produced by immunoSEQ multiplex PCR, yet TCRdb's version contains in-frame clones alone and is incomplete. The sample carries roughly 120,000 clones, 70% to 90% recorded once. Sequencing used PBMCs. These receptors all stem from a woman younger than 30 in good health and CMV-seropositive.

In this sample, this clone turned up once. CDR3 DNA: TGCAGCGTTGTGGAGCGGGGCACAGATACGCAGTATTTT. Translating it yields CSVVERGTDTQYF. The chain employs TRBV29-1 and TRBJ2-3, with D perhaps TRBD2 (6 bases). The V and J ends lost 4 bases and 1 base respectively, with 9 bases between them. Germline V gene sequence: CDR1 SQVTM, CDR2 ANQGSEA. The CDR3 is 13 residues long.

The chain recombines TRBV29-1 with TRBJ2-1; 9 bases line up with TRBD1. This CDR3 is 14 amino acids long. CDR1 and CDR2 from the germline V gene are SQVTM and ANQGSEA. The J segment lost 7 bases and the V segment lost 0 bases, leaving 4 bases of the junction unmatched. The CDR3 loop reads CSVEEGQGRNEQFF. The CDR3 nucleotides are TGCAGCGTTGAAGAAGGACAGGGGAGGAATGAGCAGTTCTTC.

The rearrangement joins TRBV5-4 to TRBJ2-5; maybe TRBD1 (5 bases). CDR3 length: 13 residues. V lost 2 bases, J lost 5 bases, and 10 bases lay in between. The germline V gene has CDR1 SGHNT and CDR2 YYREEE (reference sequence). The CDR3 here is CASSFAGFETQYF. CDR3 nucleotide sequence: TGTGCCAGCAGCTTCGCAGGGTTCGAGACCCAGTACTTC.

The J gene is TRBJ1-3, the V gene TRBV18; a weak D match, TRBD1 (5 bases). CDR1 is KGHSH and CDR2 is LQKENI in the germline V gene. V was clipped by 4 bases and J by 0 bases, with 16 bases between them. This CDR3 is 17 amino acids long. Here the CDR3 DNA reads TGTGCCAGCTCACTGCAGGGTCCGACTCCCTCTGGAAACACCATATATTTT. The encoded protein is CASSLQGPTPSGNTIYF.

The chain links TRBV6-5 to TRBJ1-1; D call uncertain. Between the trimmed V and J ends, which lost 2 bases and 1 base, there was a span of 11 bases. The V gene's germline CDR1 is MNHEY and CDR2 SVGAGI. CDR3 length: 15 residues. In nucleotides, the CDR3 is TGTGCCAGCAGTTACAGGGCAAGCGGGAACACTGAAGCTTTCTTT. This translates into CASSYRASGNTEAFF.

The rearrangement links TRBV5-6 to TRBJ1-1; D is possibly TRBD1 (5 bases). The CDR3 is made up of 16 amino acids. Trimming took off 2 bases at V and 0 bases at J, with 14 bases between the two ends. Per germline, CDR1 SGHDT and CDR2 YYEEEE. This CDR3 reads CASSLKLGGVNTEAFF. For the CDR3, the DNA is TGTGCCAGCAGCTTAAAGCTAGGAGGGGTGAACACTGAAGCTTTCTTT.

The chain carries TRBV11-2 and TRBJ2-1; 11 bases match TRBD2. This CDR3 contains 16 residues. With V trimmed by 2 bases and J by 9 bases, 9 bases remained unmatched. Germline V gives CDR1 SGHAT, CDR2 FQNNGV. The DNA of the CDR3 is TGTGCCAGCAGCTTAACTAGCGGGGGCCCTACAATTGAGCAGTTCTTC. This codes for CASSLTSGGPTIEQFF.

The chain's CDR3 is CAWSVRGREYNEQFF. Here the CDR3 DNA reads TGTGCCTGGAGTGTACGAGGGAGGGAGTACAATGAGCAGTTCTTC. V and J are TRBV30 and TRBJ2-1; TRBD2 matches 7 bases. Germline CDR1 reads GTSNPN; CDR2 reads SVGIG (reference sequence). V gave up 0 bases and J gave up 4 bases; unmatched junction bases: 6. CDR3 length: 15 residues.

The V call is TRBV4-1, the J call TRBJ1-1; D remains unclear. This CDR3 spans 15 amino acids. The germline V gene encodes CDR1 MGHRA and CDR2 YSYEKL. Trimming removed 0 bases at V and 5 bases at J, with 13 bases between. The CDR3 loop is CASSQEPPGGTEAFF. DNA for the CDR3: TGCGCCAGCAGCCAAGAACCTCCCGGAGGGACTGAAGCTTTCTTT.

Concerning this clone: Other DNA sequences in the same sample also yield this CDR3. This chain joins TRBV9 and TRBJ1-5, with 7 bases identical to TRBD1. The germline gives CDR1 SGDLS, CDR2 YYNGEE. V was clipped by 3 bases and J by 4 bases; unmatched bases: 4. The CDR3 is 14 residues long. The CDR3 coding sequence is TGTGCCAGCAGCGGAGGGACAGCTAATCAGCCCCAGCATTTT. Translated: CASSGGTANQPQHF.

CDR3 DNA sequence: TGTGCTAGTGGTTTGCCCCACAGCTCCTACAATGAGCAGTTCTTC. It is translated as CASGLPHSSYNEQFF. J is TRBJ2-1 and V is TRBV12-5; D unclear. V was pared by 2 bases and J by 0 bases, with 8 bases between. CDR3 length: 15 residues. Germline V gene data show CDR1 as LGHNT and CDR2 as FRNRAP.

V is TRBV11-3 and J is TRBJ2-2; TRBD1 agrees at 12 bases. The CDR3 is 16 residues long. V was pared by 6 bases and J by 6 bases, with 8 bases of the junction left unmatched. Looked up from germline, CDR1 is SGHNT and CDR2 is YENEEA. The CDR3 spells CASSSGTGGRPGELFF. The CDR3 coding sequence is TGTGCCAGCAGTTCTGGGACAGGGGGCCGCCCCGGGGAGCTGTTTTTT.

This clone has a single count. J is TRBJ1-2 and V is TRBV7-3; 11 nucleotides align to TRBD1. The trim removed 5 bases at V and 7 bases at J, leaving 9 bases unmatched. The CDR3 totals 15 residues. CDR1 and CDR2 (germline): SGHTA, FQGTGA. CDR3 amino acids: CASSPGTGGYSGYTF. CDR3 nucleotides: TGTGCCAGCAGCCCCGGGACAGGGGGATATTCTGGCTACACCTTC. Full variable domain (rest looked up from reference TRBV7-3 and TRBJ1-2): GAGVSQTPSNKVTEKGKYVELRCDPISGHTALYWYRQSLGQGPEFLIYFQGTGAADDSGLPNDRFFAVRPEGSVSTLKIQRTERGDSAVYLCASSPGTGGYSGYTFGSGTRLTVV.

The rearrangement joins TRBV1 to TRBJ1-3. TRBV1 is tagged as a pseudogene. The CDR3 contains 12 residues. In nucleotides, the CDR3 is TGCACCAGACGGGATCTACATCATGTCATATATTTT. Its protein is CTRRDLHHVIYF.

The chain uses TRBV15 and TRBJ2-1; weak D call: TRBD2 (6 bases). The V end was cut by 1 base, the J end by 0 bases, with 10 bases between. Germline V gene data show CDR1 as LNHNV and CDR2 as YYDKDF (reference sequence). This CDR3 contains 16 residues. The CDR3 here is CATSRVRGSSYNEQFF. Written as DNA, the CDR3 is TGTGCCACCAGCAGAGTACGGGGGAGCTCCTACAATGAGCAGTTCTTC. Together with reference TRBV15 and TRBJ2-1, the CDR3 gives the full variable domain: DAMVIQNPRYQVTQFGKPVTLSCSQTLNHNVMYWYQQKSSQAPKLLFHYYDKDFNNEADTPDNFQSRRPNTSFCFLDIRSPGLGDTAMYLCATSRVRGSSYNEQFFGPGTRLTVL.

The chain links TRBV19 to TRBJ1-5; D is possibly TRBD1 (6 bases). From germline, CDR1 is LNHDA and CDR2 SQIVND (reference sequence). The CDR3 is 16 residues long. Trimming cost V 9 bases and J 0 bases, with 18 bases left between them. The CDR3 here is CASQVRDILSNQPQHF. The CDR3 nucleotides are TGTGCCAGCCAGGTGAGGGACATTCTTAGCAATCAGCCCCAGCATTTT.

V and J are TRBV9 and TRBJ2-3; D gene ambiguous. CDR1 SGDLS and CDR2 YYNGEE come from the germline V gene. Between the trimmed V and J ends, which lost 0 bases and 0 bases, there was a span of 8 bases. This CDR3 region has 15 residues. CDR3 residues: CASSVAILSTDTQYF. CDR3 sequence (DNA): TGTGCCAGCAGCGTAGCTATACTTAGCACAGATACGCAGTATTTT.

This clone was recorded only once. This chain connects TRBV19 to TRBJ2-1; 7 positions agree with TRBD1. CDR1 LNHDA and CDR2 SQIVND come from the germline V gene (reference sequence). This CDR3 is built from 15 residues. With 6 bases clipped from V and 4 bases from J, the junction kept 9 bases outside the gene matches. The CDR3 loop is CASSRDRYRYNEQFF. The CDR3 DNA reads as TGTGCCAGTAGCCGGGACAGATACCGTTACAATGAGCAGTTCTTC.

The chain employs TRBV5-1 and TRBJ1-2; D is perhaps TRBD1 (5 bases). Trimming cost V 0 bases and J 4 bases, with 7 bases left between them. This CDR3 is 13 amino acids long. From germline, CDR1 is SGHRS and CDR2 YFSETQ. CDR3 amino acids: CASSLEQVYGYTF. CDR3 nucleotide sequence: TGCGCCAGCAGCTTGGAACAGGTCTATGGCTACACCTTC.